The next 30 T cell receptor beta chains were all read from a single sample in a study of shared clonotypes between healthy human individuals. Assay: immunoSEQ multiplex PCR; the TCRdb copy retains only in-frame clones and omits some. The data contain about 2 million clones, approximately 95% of them singletons. The sample taken for sequencing was naive CD4+ T cells sorted from blood. Subset denoted: CD45RA+ positively selected. These receptors were obtained from a man younger than 30 in good health.

The rearrangement joins TRBV5-4 to TRBJ1-3; D gene ambiguous. V lost 0 bases and J lost 0, with 10 bases in between. The length of the CDR3 is 16 residues. CDR1 is SGHNT and CDR2 is YYREEE in the germline V gene (reference sequence). This chain's CDR3 is CASSLALTNSGNTIYF. The DNA of the CDR3 is TGTGCCAGCAGCTTGGCCTTAACAAACTCTGGAAACACCATATATTTT.

Here the CDR3 DNA reads TGTGCCAGCACTCAGGATTGGAGGGACGGGCAGCCCCAGCATTTT. As protein: CASTQDWRDGQPQHF. V is TRBV6-1 and J is TRBJ1-5; the D gene is possibly TRBD1 (5 bases). CDR3 length equals 15 residues. V shed 7 bases and J shed 7 bases, with 20 bases lying between them. Germline values: CDR1 MNHNS, CDR2 SASEGT.

The chain couples TRBV10-3 to TRBJ2-7, with D possibly TRBD1 on 6 matching bases. V gave up 4 bases and J gave up 7 bases, with 11 bases separating them. The CDR3 runs 12 residues. Germline-derived CDR1 and CDR2 are ENHRY and SYGVKD. The CDR3 spells CAISAGTREQYF. CDR3 bases: TGTGCCATCAGTGCCGGGACACGAGAGCAGTACTTC.

The V gene is TRBV25-1, the J gene TRBJ1-2, with 7 positions matching TRBD1. The CDR3 length is 15 residues. Looked up from germline, CDR1 is MGHDK and CDR2 is SYGVNS. With 1 base clipped from V and 9 bases from J, the junction kept 11 bases outside the gene matches. In nucleotides, the CDR3 is TGTGCCAGCAGTGAATCGTTGCCAGGGGGGGTGAGCTACACCTTC. As protein: CASSESLPGGVSYTF.

This clone was counted a single time. This chain joins TRBV4-1 and TRBJ2-3; no firm D call. The length of the CDR3 is 14 residues. V dropped 1 base and J dropped 2 bases, with 7 bases sitting between them. The germline V gene has CDR1 MGHRA and CDR2 YSYEKL. CDR3 protein: CASSQAEFTDTQYF. The CDR3, as DNA: TGCGCCAGCAGCCAAGCGGAGTTCACAGATACGCAGTATTTT.

The genes are TRBV28 and TRBJ2-7; TRBD1 agrees at 9 bases. Per germline, CDR1 MDHEN and CDR2 SYDVKM. The CDR3 runs 14 residues. V lost 5 bases, J lost 6 bases, and 8 bases stayed unmatched. In DNA form, the CDR3 reads TGTGCCAGCAGTCTGGACAGGGGTACCATCGAGCAGTACTTC. Encoded protein: CASSLDRGTIEQYF. The full variable domain, in which reference TRBV28 and TRBJ2-7 provide the parts outside the CDR3, is DVKVTQSSRYLVKRTGEKVFLECVQDMDHENMFWYRQDPGLGLRLIYFSYDVKMKEKGDIPEGYSVSREKKERFSLILESASTNQTSMYLCASSLDRGTIEQYFGPGTRLTVT.

In this sample, this clone turned up once. A much larger clone sits a single nucleotide away, making a read error possible. The V call is TRBV4-1, the J call TRBJ1-2, with TRBD1 as a possible D gene (5 bases). V was trimmed by 3 bases and J by 10 bases, leaving 12 bases between them. The CDR3 spans 12 residues. In germline, CDR1 is MGHRA, CDR2 YSYEKL. DNA of the CDR3: TGCGCCAGCAGCCAGTCAGGGTGGGACTACACCTTC. It is translated as CASSQSGWDYTF.

J is TRBJ2-5 and V is TRBV14; 8 positions agree with TRBD1. The CDR3 is 17 amino acids. Germline CDR1 is SGHDN and CDR2 is FVKESK. After removal of 0 bases from V and 5 bases from J, the junction contained 11 bases not matched to a gene. The CDR3 DNA reads TGTGCCAGCAGCCAAGATCGGACAGGGCGGGTTTCGGAGACCCAGTACTTC. Protein: CASSQDRTGRVSETQYF.

To note about this clone: This same CDR3 is encoded by further DNA sequences in the sample. This rearrangement joins TRBV6-5 to TRBJ2-7; 8 nucleotides align to TRBD1. Germline V gene sequence: CDR1 MNHEY, CDR2 SVGAGI. The length of the CDR3 is 14 residues. Losses at the gene ends were 5 bases for V and 0 bases for J; bases not matched to a gene: 3. The CDR3 region is CASSRGQGSYEQYF. For the CDR3, the DNA is TGTGCCAGCAGTCGAGGACAGGGCTCCTACGAGCAGTACTTC.

Written as DNA, the CDR3 is TGTGCCTGGAGTGTACTGAGGCTAGCGGGAGTGCTAGTTGAGCAGTTCTTC. It is translated as CAWSVLRLAGVLVEQFF. This chain joins TRBV30 and TRBJ2-1; TRBD2 agrees at 10 bases. The junction had 14 bases not matched to a gene; V was cut back by 0 bases and J by 9 bases. The CDR3 is made up of 17 amino acids. CDR1 is GTSNPN and CDR2 is SVGIG in the germline V gene (reference sequence).

The chain employs TRBV27 and TRBJ1-4; D uncertain. This CDR3 is built from 14 residues. Germline loops: CDR1 MNHEY, CDR2 SMNVEV (reference sequence). V shed 3 bases and J shed 0 bases, with 5 bases lying between them. CDR3 nucleotides: TGTGCCAGCAGTTTCATCGCAACTAATGAAAAACTGTTTTTT. It translates to CASSFIATNEKLFF.

The J gene is TRBJ1-6, the V gene TRBV6-6; 8 nucleotides match TRBD1. The CDR3 has 15 residues. With 2 bases clipped from V and 6 bases from J, the junction kept 3 bases outside the gene matches. Germline CDR1 and CDR2: MNHNY and SVGAGI (reference sequence). CDR3: CASSYVGQVNSPLHF. The CDR3 bases are TGTGCCAGCAGTTACGTGGGACAGGTTAATTCACCCCTCCACTTT.

The chain has TRBV19 and TRBJ2-6; D unclear. Germline loops: CDR1 LNHDA, CDR2 SQIVND (reference sequence). There are 13 residues in the CDR3. Trimming removed 4 bases from V and 3 bases from J, with 4 bases in between. The CDR3 nucleotides are TGTGCCAGTAGTAATGATGGGGCCAACGTCCTGACTTTC. Residues: CASSNDGANVLTF.

The chain carries TRBV5-1 and TRBJ2-6, with no clear D. V lost 4 bases and J 0 bases, leaving 11 bases between the germline ends. CDR3 length: 16 amino acids. CDR1 and CDR2 from the germline V gene are SGHRS and YFSETQ. CDR3 region: CASSPPRSSGANVLTF. The CDR3 region has the DNA TGCGCCAGCAGCCCTCCGCGGAGCTCTGGGGCCAACGTCCTGACTTTC.

In the case of this clone: Other DNA sequences in this specimen translate into the identical CDR3. The V and J genes are TRBV7-3 and TRBJ2-2, with D possibly being TRBD2 (5 bases). V was cut by 5 bases and J by 5 bases, with 12 bases left in between. The V gene's germline CDR1 is SGHTA and CDR2 FQGTGA. The CDR3 has 14 amino acids. The CDR3 DNA reads TGTGCCAGCAGCCCAGGACTGAGGACCGGGGAGCTGTTTTTT. Translated: CASSPGLRTGELFF.

Of note for this clone: One junction end disagrees with the germline gene, perhaps due to a read error. DNA of the CDR3: TGTGCTAGCAGCCCACTGGGGCTCTCTGGGGCCAACGTCCTGACTTTC. This sequence encodes CASSPLGLSGANVLTF. This sequence joins TRBV7-7 and TRBJ2-6, with D tentatively TRBD1 (5 bases). CDR1 is SSHAT, CDR2 FNYEAQ, per germline (reference sequence). The length of the CDR3 is 16 residues.

This chain joins TRBV10-2 and TRBJ1-2; D is ambiguous. Germline CDR1 is WSHSY and CDR2 is SAAADI. This CDR3 region has 13 residues. V lost 10 bases and J lost 5, with 17 bases in between. Here the CDR3 reads CATTAIGSYGYTF. DNA for the CDR3: TGCGCCACCACGGCCATTGGCTCGTATGGCTACACCTTC.

V and J are TRBV2 and TRBJ2-2, with 14 bases matching TRBD2. J lost 5 bases, V lost 5 bases, and 7 bases had no gene match. The CDR3 is 17 amino acids. Germline CDR1 reads SNHLY; CDR2 reads FYNNEI. The CDR3 loop is CASSRGLAGENTGELFF. As DNA, the CDR3 is TGTGCCAGCAGTAGGGGACTAGCGGGAGAGAATACCGGGGAGCTGTTTTTT.

As concerns this clone: The junction and the germline gene differ at one end; a read error may be behind it. The chain uses TRBV11-3 and TRBJ1-4; 8 bases fit TRBD1. CDR3 length equals 14 residues. CDR1 and CDR2 from the germline V gene are SGHNT and YENEEA. The CDR3 here is CASNLGQGVEKLFF. CDR3 bases: TGTGCCAGCAACTTAGGACAGGGAGTTGAAAAACTGTTTTTT.

With respect to this clone: Other nucleotide sequences from this sample produce the same CDR3. This chain connects TRBV2 to TRBJ2-2; no clear D gene. The germline CDR1 and CDR2 sequences are SNHLY and FYNNEI. Trimming took 3 bases from V and 5 from J, leaving 4 bases between them. CDR3 size: 12 residues. CDR3 residues: CASSERTGELFF. DNA for the CDR3: TGTGCCAGCAGTGAGCGTACCGGGGAGCTGTTTTTT.

V gene TRBV27 combines with J gene TRBJ1-5; D is possibly TRBD1 (6 bases). The V and J ends lost 4 bases and 1 base respectively, with 14 bases between them. Germline V gives CDR1 MNHEY, CDR2 SMNVEV (reference sequence). The length of the CDR3 is 16 residues. CDR3 sequence (DNA): TGTGCCAGCAGTTCACAAGGACAGACAAGCAATCAGCCCCAGCATTTT. Its translation is CASSSQGQTSNQPQHF.

The chain uses TRBV6-6 and TRBJ2-2, with D unresolved. The V gene's germline CDR1 is MNHNY and CDR2 SVGAGI (reference sequence). The CDR3 is made up of 14 amino acids. Trimming pared 3 bases from V and 5 bases from J, leaving 10 bases between. CDR3 coding DNA: TGTGCCAGCAGTTATGATGCAGGAACCGGGGAGCTGTTTTTT. It is translated as CASSYDAGTGELFF.

The V gene is TRBV19, the J gene TRBJ1-6; D is ambiguous. Germline V gene sequence: CDR1 LNHDA, CDR2 SQIVND (reference sequence). This CDR3 comprises 13 residues. V dropped 3 bases and J dropped 9 bases, with 9 bases sitting between them. The CDR3 bases are TGTGCCAGTAGTATTGGAACTTTTTCACCCCTCCACTTT. It codes for CASSIGTFSPLHF.

Worth noting for this clone: This CDR3 is also generated by other DNA sequences in the sample. This chain links TRBV11-3 with TRBJ2-3; no definite D call. V was cut by 0 bases and J by 0 bases, with 4 bases left in between. In germline, CDR1 is SGHNT, CDR2 YENEEA. The CDR3 sequence is 14 residues long. The CDR3 DNA reads as TGTGCCAGCAGCTTAGACGGCAGCACAGATACGCAGTATTTT. Translating it yields CASSLDGSTDTQYF.

This chain links TRBV18 with TRBJ2-7; D unresolved. This CDR3 comprises 15 residues. Per germline, CDR1 KGHSH and CDR2 LQKENI. V was cut by 2 bases and J by 0 bases, with 11 bases left in between. CDR3 in amino acids: CASSPLAGDSYEQYF. The CDR3 nucleotides read TGTGCCAGCTCACCATTGGCTGGGGACTCCTACGAGCAGTACTTC.

V gene TRBV10-3 combines with J gene TRBJ2-5; D may be TRBD2 (6 bases). The V end lost 0 bases, the J end lost 3 bases, and 11 bases lay between the germline ends. This CDR3 comprises 15 residues. Looked up from germline, CDR1 is ENHRY and CDR2 is SYGVKD. DNA of the CDR3: TGTGCCATCAGTGAGTCTACTAGCCCTAAAGAGACCCAGTACTTC. Protein sequence: CAISESTSPKETQYF.

This clone was counted between two and nine times. This chain joins TRBV5-1 and TRBJ2-1; a possible D gene is TRBD1 (6 bases). V was cut by 0 bases and J by 1 base, with 8 bases left in between. The CDR3 is 15 residues long. Germline CDR1 and CDR2: SGHRS and YFSETQ. Here the CDR3 DNA reads TGCGCCAGCAGCTTGGATACAGGGTCCTACAATGAGCAGTTCTTC. It is translated as CASSLDTGSYNEQFF.

This clone was observed once. The chain has TRBV6-4 and TRBJ2-7; 7 positions agree with TRBD2. Looked up from germline, CDR1 is MRHNA and CDR2 is SNTAGT. Germline trimming cut 11 bases from V and 1 base from J; bases unmatched to any gene: 11. This CDR3 is 14 amino acids long. CDR3 DNA sequence: TGTGCCCCCCTCGGGCTAGCGGAGTCCTACGAGCAGTACTTC. Protein sequence: CAPLGLAESYEQYF.

The V and J genes are TRBV7-9 and TRBJ2-3; 11 bases line up with TRBD2. Germline lookup yields CDR1 SEHNR and CDR2 FQNEAQ (reference sequence). The CDR3 contains 18 residues. With 5 bases clipped from V and 2 bases from J, the junction kept 12 bases outside the gene matches. The CDR3 region is CASSPRLAGGPSTDTQYF. CDR3 in DNA: TGTGCCAGCAGCCCGAGGCTAGCGGGAGGACCCTCCACAGATACGCAGTATTTT.

The chain combines TRBV12-1 with TRBJ2-7; the DNA was not used to check the table's D call, TRBD2. TRBV12-1 is a known pseudogene. CDR3 size: 16 residues. The CDR3 nucleotides read TGTGCCAGCAGCTTTGCGAGTACTAGGACCGCTGGCGAGCAGTACTTC. This gives the protein CASSFASTRTAGEQYF.